This entry lists 13 T cell receptor beta chains sequenced from one sample in a study of blood T cell repertoires in COVID-19. Here immunoSEQ multiplex PCR was the method, and the copy in TCRdb shows in-frame clones only, minus some. The data contain hundreds of thousands of clones, 75% to 90% of them singletons. The specimen sequenced was peripheral blood. These TCRs come from a woman between 55 and 75 years old with acute or convalescent COVID-19.

This chain joins TRBV9 and TRBJ2-7; 7 positions match TRBD2. Germline V CDR1 and CDR2: SGDLS, YYNGEE. This CDR3 region has 16 residues. V was pared by 4 bases and J by 2 bases, with 12 bases of the junction left unmatched. CDR3 in amino acids: CASSRTGGGSPYEQYF. The CDR3 region has the DNA TGTGCCAGCAGCAGAACAGGTGGCGGGAGCCCCTACGAGCAGTACTTC. The full variable domain, its missing parts supplied by reference TRBV9 and TRBJ2-7, is DSGVTQTPKHLITATGQRVTLRCSPRSGDLSVYWYQQSLDQGLQFLIQYYNGEERAKGNILERFSAQQFPDLHSELNLSSLELGDSALYFCASSRTGGGSPYEQYFGPGTRLTVT.

The rearrangement joins TRBV19 to TRBJ2-7; tentative D call: TRBD2 (6 bases). The V and J ends lost 8 bases and 7 bases respectively, with 21 bases between them. The CDR3 runs 14 residues. Germline V gives CDR1 LNHDA, CDR2 SQIVND (reference sequence). CDR3 bases: TGTGCCAGTTCCCTATCAGCCAGGGCGGGGGAGCAGTACTTC. Encoded protein: CASSLSARAGEQYF.

The CDR3 sequence is CASRTSGSSSTDTQYF. The CDR3 region has the DNA TGTGCCAGTAGGACTAGCGGGAGTTCTAGCACAGATACGCAGTATTTT. The rearrangement links TRBV19 to TRBJ2-3; TRBD2 matches at 12 bases. The CDR3 runs to 16 residues. Per germline, CDR1 LNHDA and CDR2 SQIVND (reference sequence). The V and J ends lost 6 bases and 0 bases, in that order; junction bases with no gene match: 4.

This clone occurred once. V is TRBV5-6 and J is TRBJ1-1; perhaps TRBD1 as D (5 bases). The germline V gene has CDR1 SGHDT and CDR2 YYEEEE. Trimming took off 4 bases at V and 4 bases at J, with 14 bases between the two ends. The CDR3 spans 14 residues. CDR3 in DNA: TGTGCCAGCAGCACGGGGGTTTTCAGCACTGAAGCTTTCTTT. Translating gives CASSTGVFSTEAFF.

The rearrangement joins TRBV6-5 to TRBJ2-1, with TRBD2 as a possible D gene (5 bases). The CDR3 covers 16 residues. Trimming removed 0 bases from V and 5 bases from J, with 14 bases in between. Germline V gives CDR1 MNHEY, CDR2 SVGAGI. As DNA, the CDR3 is TGTGCCAGCAGTTACTCGGGGTACCGGGATCACAATGAGCAGTTCTTC. It is translated as CASSYSGYRDHNEQFF.

This rearrangement joins TRBV19 to TRBJ1-2, with D perhaps TRBD1 (5 bases). This CDR3 is 14 amino acids long. CDR1 LNHDA and CDR2 SQIVND come from the germline V gene (reference sequence). Trimming left V 6 bases short and J 4 bases short, with 15 bases between. The CDR3 sequence is CASSPPGGTYGYTF. CDR3 DNA: TGTGCCAGTAGCCCCCCTGGGGGGACCTATGGCTACACCTTC.

The chain has TRBV4-3 and TRBJ1-4; D uncertain. The CDR3 contains 14 residues. CDR1 and CDR2 from the germline V gene are LGHNA and YSLEER. V lost 3 bases and J 7 bases, leaving 12 bases between the germline ends. The CDR3 region has the DNA TGCGCCAGCAGCCACCGAGGGTTGGGTGAAAAACTGTTTTTT. Amino acid sequence: CASSHRGLGEKLFF.

This clone was seen only once. This chain links TRBV30 with TRBJ2-7, with D perhaps TRBD2 (6 bases). Germline values: CDR1 GTSNPN, CDR2 SVGIG (reference sequence). V was pared by 6 bases and J by 3 bases, with 18 bases between. The CDR3 is 14 amino acids. In DNA, the CDR3 is TGTGCCTGTACCGGGGATAGCGGAAACTACGAGCAGTACTTC. Translation gives CACTGDSGNYEQYF.

This chain joins TRBV28 and TRBJ2-1, with 7 bases matching TRBD2. CDR3 length: 17 residues. The germline CDR1 and CDR2 sequences are MDHEN and SYDVKM. The V and J ends lost 1 base and 2 bases, in that order; junction bases with no gene match: 8. CDR3 coding DNA: TGTGCCAGCAGTTTATCCCCAGCAAGCGGGGCCTACAATGAGCAGTTCTTC. As protein: CASSLSPASGAYNEQFF. The entire variable domain, with the rest obtained from reference TRBV28 and TRBJ2-1, is as follows: DVKVTQSSRYLVKRTGEKVFLECVQDMDHENMFWYRQDPGLGLRLIYFSYDVKMKEKGDIPEGYSVSREKKERFSLILESASTNQTSMYLCASSLSPASGAYNEQFFGPGTRLTVL.

This clone was seen just once. V is TRBV6-5 and J is TRBJ2-3, with D unclear. Germline-derived CDR1 and CDR2 are MNHEY and SVGAGI. Trimming left V 0 bases short and J 1 base short, with 11 bases between. This CDR3 region has 16 residues. CDR3 DNA: TGTGCCAGCAGTTACTCTCCCGGTACAGGCACAGATACGCAGTATTTT. It codes for CASSYSPGTGTDTQYF.

This chain links TRBV7-6 with TRBJ2-4; weak D call: TRBD2 (6 bases). In germline, CDR1 is SGHVS, CDR2 FNYEAQ. This CDR3 spans 15 amino acids. Trimming took 4 bases from V and 3 from J, leaving 13 bases between them. CDR3 in amino acids: CASSSGVRGKNIQYF. The CDR3 coding sequence is TGTGCCAGCAGCTCGGGGGTGAGGGGCAAAAACATTCAGTACTTC.

The rearrangement links TRBV4-3 to TRBJ2-5; the match to TRBD2 covers 14 bases. J gave up 0 bases and V 3 bases, and 6 bases lay outside the gene matches. Looked up from germline, CDR1 is LGHNA and CDR2 is YSLEER. The CDR3 totals 18 residues. CDR3 loop: CASSQGTSGGPYQETQYF. CDR3 coding DNA: TGCGCCAGCAGCCAGGGGACTAGCGGGGGCCCGTACCAAGAGACCCAGTACTTC.

This clone has a handful of counts. The chain carries TRBV27 and TRBJ1-2; 7 bases map to TRBD1. The junction had 4 bases not matched to a gene; V was cut back by 4 bases and J by 2 bases. CDR3 length: 14 amino acids. Germline V gives CDR1 MNHEY, CDR2 SMNVEV (reference sequence). The CDR3 reads CASSSWDSNYGYTF. CDR3 bases: TGTGCCAGCAGTTCCTGGGACAGCAACTATGGCTACACCTTC.